This T cell receptor beta chain was documented in a study of blood T cells in healthy people across ages. Between the trimmed V and J ends, which lost 5 bases and 3 bases, there was a span of 11 bases. Per germline, CDR1 MNHEY and CDR2 SVGEGT. The CDR3 length is 13 residues. Caucasian, healthy and from Russia, the donors were aged between roughly 6 and 95. Study-wide results and limits: Diversity of TCR beta per million T cells declined in a roughly linear way with age.

Regarding this clonotype: Its antigen is currently unknown.

Through a sample-barcoded 5' primer and a J-beta primer mix, a second PCR was run for about 7 to 12 cycles. CDR3-containing paired-end reads numbered at least 2.5 million in each sample. TCRdb reprocessed the 5' RACE reads via MiXCR and lists one record per CDR3 protein. The sample shows some 800,000 distinct CDR3 sequences, around 42% of them seen only once. The chain has TRBV6-2 or TRBV6-3 and TRBJ2-7; no clear D. The sequence derives from a man aged 55 to 70 in good health. Specimen: blood. The CDR3 region is CASSRPEIYEQYF. For the CDR3, the DNA is TGTGCCAGCAGTCGACCGGAGATCTACGAGCAGTACTTC.